This T cell receptor beta chain originates from a study of regulatory T cells in long-lasting Graves disease. Across the whole study: It was over 5 years of antithyroid drugs, with positive TSH receptor antibodies, that meant persistent Graves' disease. Study observations and caveats: Newly diagnosed disease favored TRBV20-1 and TRBJ2-1 over persistent disease.

This clonotype has only a few counts. As yet, its antigen is unknown. Building of the TCR beta libraries involved iRepertoire HTBI primers and Arm-PCR of CDR3 regions. A single record per CDR3 protein comes from TCRdb applying MiXCR to the multiplex PCR reads. In the table there are hundreds of thousands of distinct CDR3 sequences, around 20% of which are singletons. Time point specified: persistent/refractory GD, antithyroid drugs over 5 years with positive TRAb. The TCR library was made from RNA extracted from PBMCs. This CDR3 region has 12 residues. V was pared by 7 bases and J by 4 bases, with 5 bases of the junction left unmatched. The germline CDR1 and CDR2 sequences are SQVTM and ANQGSEA.

The sequences come from peripheral blood mononuclear cells (PBMCs), collected when the disease was refractory, from a patient treated with antithyroid drugs. V and J are TRBV29-1 and TRBJ2-7; 9 bases are shared with TRBD1. The TCR was taken from a female donor with Graves disease. In DNA, the CDR3 is TGCAGCGCTAACAGGGGGCCTTACGAGCAGTACTTC. Protein: CSANRGPYEQYF.